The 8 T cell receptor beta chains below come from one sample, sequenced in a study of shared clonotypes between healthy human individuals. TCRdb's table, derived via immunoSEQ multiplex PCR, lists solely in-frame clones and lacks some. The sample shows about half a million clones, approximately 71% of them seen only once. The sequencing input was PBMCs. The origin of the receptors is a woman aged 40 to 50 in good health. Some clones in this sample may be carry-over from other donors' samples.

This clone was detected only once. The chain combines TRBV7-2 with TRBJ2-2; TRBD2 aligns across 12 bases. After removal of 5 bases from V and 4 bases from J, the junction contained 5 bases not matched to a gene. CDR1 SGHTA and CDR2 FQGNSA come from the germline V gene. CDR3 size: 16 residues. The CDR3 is CASSQGTSGPTGELFF. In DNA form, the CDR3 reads TGTGCCAGCAGCCAGGGGACTAGCGGGCCCACCGGGGAGCTGTTTTTT.

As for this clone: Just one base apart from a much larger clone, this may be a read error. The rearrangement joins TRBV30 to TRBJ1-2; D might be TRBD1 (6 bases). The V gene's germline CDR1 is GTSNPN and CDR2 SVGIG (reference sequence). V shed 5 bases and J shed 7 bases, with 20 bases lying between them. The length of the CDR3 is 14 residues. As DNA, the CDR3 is TGTGCCTGGGGGGGGCCGAGGGCAAAGGCTGGCTACACCTTC. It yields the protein CAWGGPRAKAGYTF.

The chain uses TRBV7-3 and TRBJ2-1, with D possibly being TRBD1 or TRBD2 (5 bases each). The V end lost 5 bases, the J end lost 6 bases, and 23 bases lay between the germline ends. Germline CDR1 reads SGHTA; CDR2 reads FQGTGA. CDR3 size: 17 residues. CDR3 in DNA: TGTGCCAGCAGCCACCAGCCGGGGCGGAGCCTAGGCAATGAGCAGTTCTTC. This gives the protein CASSHQPGRSLGNEQFF.

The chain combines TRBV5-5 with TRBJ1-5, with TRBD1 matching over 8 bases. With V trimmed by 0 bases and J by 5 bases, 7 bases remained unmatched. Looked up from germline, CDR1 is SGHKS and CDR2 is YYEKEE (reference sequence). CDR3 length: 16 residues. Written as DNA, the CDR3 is TGTGCCAGCAGCTTGGGGCTCTCGACAGGGGATCAGCCCCAGCATTTT. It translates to CASSLGLSTGDQPQHF.

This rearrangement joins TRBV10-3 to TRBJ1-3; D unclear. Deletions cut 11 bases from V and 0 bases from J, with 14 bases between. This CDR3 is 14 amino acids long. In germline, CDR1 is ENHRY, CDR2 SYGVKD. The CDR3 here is CAVARGDSGNTIYF. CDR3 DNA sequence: TGTGCCGTGGCCCGGGGAGACTCTGGAAACACCATATATTTT.

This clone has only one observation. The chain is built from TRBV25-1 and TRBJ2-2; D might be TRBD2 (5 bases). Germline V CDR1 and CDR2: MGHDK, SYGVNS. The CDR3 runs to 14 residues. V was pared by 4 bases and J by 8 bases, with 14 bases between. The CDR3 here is CASSGPREVGELFF. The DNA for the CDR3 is TGTGCCAGCAGTGGCCCGAGGGAAGTGGGGGAGCTGTTTTTT.

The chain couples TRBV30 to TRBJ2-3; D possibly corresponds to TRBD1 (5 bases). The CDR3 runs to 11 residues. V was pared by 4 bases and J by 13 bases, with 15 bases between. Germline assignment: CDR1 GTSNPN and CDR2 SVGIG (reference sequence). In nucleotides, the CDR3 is TGTGCCTGGACTGGGGCCCAGATCAAGTATTTT. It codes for CAWTGAQIKYF.

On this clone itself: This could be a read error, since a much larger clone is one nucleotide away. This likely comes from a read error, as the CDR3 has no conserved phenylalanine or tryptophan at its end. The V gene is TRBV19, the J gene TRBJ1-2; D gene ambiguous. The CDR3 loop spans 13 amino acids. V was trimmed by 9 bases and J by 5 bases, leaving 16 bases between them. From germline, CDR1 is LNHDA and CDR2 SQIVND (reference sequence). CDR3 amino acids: CASRWQAQYGYTL. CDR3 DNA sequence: TGTGCCAGCAGATGGCAGGCCCAATATGGCTACACCCTC.